This T cell receptor (beta chain) stems from a study of vaccination and CD4 T cells after COVID-19. Study context: Post-vaccination samples were procured at a median of approximately 72 days following dose two (range 14 to 241).

The germline gives CDR1 LNHNV, CDR2 YYDKDF (reference sequence). V was clipped by 6 bases and J by 3 bases; unmatched bases: 11. CDR3 size: 15 residues. Specified treatment: approximately 10-day PBMC culture with coronavirus spike peptide pools or control peptides (ViraFEST assay). Using peptide pools, antigen-specific T cells were expanded in ViraFEST before TCRs were sequenced. The Oncomine TCR Beta short-read assay was applied to DNA of cultured CD4+ T cells. TCRdb re-analysed the PCR reads in MiXCR, keeping a single row per CDR3 protein. The data hold fewer than 25,000 distinct CDR3 sequences, with 43% observed a single time. Notes on this clonotype: Antigen specificity is unknown.

This TCR was recovered from a human donor who had recovered from COVID-19. Sequenced input: CD4+ T cells from blood, cultured in vitro. This rearrangement joins TRBV15 to TRBJ2-7; TRBD2 agrees at 7 bases. The CDR3 spells CATSPTPGEGYEQYF. In DNA form, the CDR3 reads TGTGCCACCAGTCCTACTCCCGGGGAGGGCTACGAGCAGTACTTC.